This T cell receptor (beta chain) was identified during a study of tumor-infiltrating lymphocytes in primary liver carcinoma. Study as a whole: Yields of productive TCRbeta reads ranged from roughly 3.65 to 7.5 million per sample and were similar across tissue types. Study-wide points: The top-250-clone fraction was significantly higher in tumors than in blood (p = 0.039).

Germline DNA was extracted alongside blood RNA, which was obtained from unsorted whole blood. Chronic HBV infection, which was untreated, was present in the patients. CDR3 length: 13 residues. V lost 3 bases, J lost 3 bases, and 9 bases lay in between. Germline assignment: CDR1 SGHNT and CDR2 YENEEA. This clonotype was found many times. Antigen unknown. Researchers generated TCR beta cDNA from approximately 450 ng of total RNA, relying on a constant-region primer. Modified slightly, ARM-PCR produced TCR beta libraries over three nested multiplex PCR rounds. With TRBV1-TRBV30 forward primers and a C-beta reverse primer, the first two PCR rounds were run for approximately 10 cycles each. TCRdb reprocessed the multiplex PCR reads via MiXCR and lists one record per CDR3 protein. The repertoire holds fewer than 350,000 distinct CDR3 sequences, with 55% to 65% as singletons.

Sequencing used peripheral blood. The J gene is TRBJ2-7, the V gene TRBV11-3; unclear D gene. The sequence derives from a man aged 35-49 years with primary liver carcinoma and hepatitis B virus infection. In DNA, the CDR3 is TGTGCCAGCAGCTTGCGTTCGGGCTACGAGCAGTACTTC. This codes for CASSLRSGYEQYF.